These 2 T cell receptor beta chains were sequenced from one sample in a study of blood T cell repertoires in COVID-19. The assay was immunoSEQ multiplex PCR, and TCRdb's table has in-frame clones only and misses some. The data contain 400,000 to 450,000 clones, around 87% of them singletons. Sequenced: PBMCs or T cells enriched from blood (not recorded which). These receptors came from a man aged 30 to 39 who had recovered from COVID-19.

This chain uses TRBV5-8 with TRBJ2-3; no firm D call. Germline V gene lookup returns CDR1 SGHTS and CDR2 YDEGEE. The V end was cut by 0 bases, the J end by 1 base, with 9 bases between. There are 15 residues in the CDR3. The CDR3 DNA sequence: TGTGCCAGCAGCTTGGATCTGTTTGGCACAGATACGCAGTATTTT. It yields the protein CASSLDLFGTDTQYF. The whole variable domain, remainder taken from reference TRBV5-8 and TRBJ2-3, is EAGVTQSPTHLIKTRGQQATLRCSPISGHTSVYWYQQALGLGLQFLLWYDEGEERNRGNFPPRFSGRQFPNYSSELNVNALELEDSALYLCASSLDLFGTDTQYFGPGTRLTVL.

A single count supports this clone. The chain is built from TRBV19 and TRBJ1-5; 8 nucleotides match TRBD1. The V and J ends lost 7 bases and 1 base, in that order; junction bases with no gene match: 6. The CDR3 totals 15 residues. CDR1 and CDR2 (germline): LNHDA, SQIVND (reference sequence). In nucleotides, the CDR3 is TGTGCCAGTAAAGGACAGGGCAGCAGCAATCAGCCCCAGCATTTT. Its translation: CASKGQGSSNQPQHF. Variable domain in full (rest from reference TRBV19 and TRBJ1-5): DGGITQSPKYLFRKEGQNVTLSCEQNLNHDAMYWYRQDPGQGLRLIYYSQIVNDFQKGDIAEGYSVSREKKESFPLTVTSAQKNPTAFYLCASKGQGSSNQPQHFGDGTRLSIL.